One TCR beta chain is described in this entry. The antigen remains unidentified. The protocol was immunoSEQ multiplex PCR, while the TCRdb copy is restricted to in-frame clones and leaves out a portion. This sample has around 77,000 clones, with roughly 94% found just once. This sample was taken from a study of graft-versus-host responses after intestinal transplantation. The CDR3 spans 15 residues. CDR1 is LNHDA, CDR2 SQIVND, per germline (reference sequence). V gave up 0 bases and J gave up 4 bases, with 10 bases separating them. This receptor was obtained from a human donor who received an intestinal transplant. The material was unstimulated CD8+ T cells sorted from spleen or lymph node cells, obtained before intestinal transplant. The rearrangement uses TRBV19 and TRBJ2-1; D remains ambiguous. The CDR3 loop is CASSIDPVGYNEQFF. CDR3 bases: TGTGCCAGTAGTATAGATCCGGTCGGTTACAATGAGCAGTTCTTC.